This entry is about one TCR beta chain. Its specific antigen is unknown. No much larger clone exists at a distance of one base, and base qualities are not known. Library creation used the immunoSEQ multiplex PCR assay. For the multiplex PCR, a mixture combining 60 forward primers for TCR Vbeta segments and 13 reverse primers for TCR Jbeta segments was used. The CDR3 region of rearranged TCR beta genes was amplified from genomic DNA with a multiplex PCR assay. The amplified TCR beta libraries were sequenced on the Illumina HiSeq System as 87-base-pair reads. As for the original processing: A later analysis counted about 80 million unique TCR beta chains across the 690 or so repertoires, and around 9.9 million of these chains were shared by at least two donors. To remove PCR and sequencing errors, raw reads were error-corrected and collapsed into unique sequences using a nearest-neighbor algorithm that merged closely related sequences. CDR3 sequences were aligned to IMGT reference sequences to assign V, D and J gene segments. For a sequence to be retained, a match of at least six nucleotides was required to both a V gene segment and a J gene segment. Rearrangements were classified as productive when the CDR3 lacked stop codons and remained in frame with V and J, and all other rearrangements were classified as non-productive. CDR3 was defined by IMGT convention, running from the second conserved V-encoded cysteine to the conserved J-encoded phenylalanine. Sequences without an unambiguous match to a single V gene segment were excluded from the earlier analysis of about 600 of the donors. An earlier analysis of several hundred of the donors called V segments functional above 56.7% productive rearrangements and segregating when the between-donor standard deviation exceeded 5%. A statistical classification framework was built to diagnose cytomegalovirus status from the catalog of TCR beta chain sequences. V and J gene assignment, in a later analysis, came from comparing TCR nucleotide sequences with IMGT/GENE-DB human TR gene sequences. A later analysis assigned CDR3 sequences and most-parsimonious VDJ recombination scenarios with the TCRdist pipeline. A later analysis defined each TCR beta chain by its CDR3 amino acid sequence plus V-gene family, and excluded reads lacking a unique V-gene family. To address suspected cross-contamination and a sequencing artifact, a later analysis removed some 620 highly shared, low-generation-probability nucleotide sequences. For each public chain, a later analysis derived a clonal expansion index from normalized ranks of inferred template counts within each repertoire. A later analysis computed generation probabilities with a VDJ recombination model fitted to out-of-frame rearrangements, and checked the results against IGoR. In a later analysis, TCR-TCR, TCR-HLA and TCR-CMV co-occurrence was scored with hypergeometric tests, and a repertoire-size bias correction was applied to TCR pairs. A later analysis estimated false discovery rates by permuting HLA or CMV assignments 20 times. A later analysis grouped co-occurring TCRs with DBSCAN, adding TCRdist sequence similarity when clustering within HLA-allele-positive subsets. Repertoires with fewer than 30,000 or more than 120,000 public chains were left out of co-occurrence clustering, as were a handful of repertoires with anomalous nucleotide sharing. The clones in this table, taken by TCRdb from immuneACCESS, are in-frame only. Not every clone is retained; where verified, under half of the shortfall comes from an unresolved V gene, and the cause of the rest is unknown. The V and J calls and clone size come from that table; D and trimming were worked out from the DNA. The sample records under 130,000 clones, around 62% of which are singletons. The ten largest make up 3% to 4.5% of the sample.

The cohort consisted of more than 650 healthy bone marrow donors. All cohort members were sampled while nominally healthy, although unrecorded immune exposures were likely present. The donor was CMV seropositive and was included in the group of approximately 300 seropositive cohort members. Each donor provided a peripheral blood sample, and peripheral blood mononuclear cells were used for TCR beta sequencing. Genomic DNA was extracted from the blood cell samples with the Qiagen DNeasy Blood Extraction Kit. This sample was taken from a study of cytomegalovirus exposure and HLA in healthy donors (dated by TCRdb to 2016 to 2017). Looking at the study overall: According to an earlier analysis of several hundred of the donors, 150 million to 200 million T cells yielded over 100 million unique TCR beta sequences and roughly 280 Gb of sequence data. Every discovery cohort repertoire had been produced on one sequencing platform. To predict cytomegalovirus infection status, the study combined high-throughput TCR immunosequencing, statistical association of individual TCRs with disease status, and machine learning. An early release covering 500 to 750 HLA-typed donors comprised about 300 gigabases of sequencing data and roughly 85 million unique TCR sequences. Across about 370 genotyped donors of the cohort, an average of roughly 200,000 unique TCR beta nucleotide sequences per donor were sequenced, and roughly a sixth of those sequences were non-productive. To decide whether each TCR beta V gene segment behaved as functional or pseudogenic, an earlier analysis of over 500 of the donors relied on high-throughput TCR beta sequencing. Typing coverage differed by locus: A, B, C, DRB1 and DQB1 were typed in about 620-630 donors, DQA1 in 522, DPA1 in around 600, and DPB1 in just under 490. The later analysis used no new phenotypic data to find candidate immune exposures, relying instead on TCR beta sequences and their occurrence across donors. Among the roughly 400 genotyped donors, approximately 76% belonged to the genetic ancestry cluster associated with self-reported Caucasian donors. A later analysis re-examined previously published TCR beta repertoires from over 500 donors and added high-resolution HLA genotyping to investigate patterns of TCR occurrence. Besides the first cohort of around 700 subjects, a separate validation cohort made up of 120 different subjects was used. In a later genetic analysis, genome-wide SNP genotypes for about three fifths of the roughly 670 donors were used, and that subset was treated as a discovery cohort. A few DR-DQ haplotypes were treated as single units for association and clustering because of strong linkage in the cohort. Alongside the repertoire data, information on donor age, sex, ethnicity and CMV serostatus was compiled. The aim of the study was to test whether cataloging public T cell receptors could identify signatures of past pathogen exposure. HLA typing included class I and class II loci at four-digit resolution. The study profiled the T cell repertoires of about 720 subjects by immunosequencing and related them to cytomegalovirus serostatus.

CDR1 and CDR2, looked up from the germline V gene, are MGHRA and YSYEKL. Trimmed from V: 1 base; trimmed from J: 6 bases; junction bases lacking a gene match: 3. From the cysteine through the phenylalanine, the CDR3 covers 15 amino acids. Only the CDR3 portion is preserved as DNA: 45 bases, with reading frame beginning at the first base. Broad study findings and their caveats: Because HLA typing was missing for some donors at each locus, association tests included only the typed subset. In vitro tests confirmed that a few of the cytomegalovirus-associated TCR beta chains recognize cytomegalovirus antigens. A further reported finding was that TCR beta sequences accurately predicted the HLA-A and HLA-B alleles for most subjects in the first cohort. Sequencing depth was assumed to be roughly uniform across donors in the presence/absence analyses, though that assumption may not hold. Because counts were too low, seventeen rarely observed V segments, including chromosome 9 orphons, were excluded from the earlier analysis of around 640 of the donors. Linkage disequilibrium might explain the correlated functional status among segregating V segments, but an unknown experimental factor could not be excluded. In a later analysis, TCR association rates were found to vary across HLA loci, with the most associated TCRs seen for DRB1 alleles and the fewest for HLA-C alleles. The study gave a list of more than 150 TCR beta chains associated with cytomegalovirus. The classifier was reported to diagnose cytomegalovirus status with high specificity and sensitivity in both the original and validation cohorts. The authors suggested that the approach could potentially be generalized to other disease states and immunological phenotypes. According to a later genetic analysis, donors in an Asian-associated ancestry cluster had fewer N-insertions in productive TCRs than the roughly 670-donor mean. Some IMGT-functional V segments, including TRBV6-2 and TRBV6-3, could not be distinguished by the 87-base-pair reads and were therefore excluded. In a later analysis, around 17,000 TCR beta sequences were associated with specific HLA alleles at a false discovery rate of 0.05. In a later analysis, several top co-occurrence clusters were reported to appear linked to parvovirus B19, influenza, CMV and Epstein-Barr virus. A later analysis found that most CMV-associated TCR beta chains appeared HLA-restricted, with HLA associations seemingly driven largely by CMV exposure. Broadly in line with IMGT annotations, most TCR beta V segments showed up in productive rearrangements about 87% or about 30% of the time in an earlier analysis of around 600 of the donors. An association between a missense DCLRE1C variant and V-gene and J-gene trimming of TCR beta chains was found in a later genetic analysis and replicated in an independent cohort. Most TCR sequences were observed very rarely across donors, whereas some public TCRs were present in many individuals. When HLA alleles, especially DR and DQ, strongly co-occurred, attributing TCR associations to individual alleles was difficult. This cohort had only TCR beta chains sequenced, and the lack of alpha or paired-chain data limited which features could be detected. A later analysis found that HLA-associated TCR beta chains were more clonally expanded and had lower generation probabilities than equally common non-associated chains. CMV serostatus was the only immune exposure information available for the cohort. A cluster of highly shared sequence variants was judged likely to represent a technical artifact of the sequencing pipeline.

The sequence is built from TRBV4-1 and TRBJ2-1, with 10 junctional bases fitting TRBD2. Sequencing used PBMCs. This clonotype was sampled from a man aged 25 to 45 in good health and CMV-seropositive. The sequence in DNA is TGCGCCAGCAGCCAAGCGGAGCGGGGGGGCAATGAGCAGTTCTTC. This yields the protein CASSQAERGGNEQFF.